Below, 24 T cell receptor beta chains from the same sample are listed, as sequenced in a study of T-cell memory formation after mild COVID-19. TCRdb redid the calling of the 5' RACE reads with MiXCR, one entry per CDR3 protein. The data show about 500,000 distinct CDR3 sequences, with roughly 20% seen just once and approximately 13% held by the top ten. The sample was PBMCs or a T cell subset sorted from them (not recorded which). The receptors were gathered from an adult woman who had mild COVID-19 (a few samples of this study predate the infection). Cell type and time point are not known.

This clonotype was detected a few times. The chain combines TRBV4-2 with TRBJ2-2, with TRBD2 matching 8 bases. The CDR3 totals 16 residues. The trim removed 2 bases at V and 1 base at J, leaving 3 bases unmatched. Germline V gene lookup returns CDR1 LGHNA and CDR2 YNFKEQ. CDR3 sequence (DNA): TGTGCCAGCAGCCAATTTCGGGGGGGGAACACCGGGGAGCTGTTTTTT. Residues: CASSQFRGGNTGELFF.

This clonotype was seen only a few times. The chain is built from TRBV13 and TRBJ2-7; the match to TRBD1 covers 9 bases. CDR1 is PRHDT, CDR2 FYEKMQ, per germline (reference sequence). This CDR3 spans 16 amino acids. Germline trimming cut 0 bases from V and 4 bases from J; bases unmatched to any gene: 7. Here the CDR3 reads CASSLGGLDRGYEQYF. CDR3 nucleotides: TGTGCCAGCAGCTTAGGAGGATTGGACAGGGGTTACGAGCAGTACTTC. Filled out from reference TRBV13 and TRBJ2-7, the complete variable domain reads AAGVIQSPRHLIKEKRETATLKCYPIPRHDTVYWYQQGPGQDPQFLISFYEKMQSDKGSIPDRFSAQQFSDYHSELNMSSLELGDSALYFCASSLGGLDRGYEQYFGPGTRLTVT.

The chain combines TRBV11-3 with TRBJ2-7; 8 bases map to TRBD1. V trimming: 4 bases; J trimming: 7 bases; junction bases outside the gene matches: 12. The CDR3 length is 15 residues. Germline V gene sequence: CDR1 SGHNT, CDR2 YENEEA. The CDR3 protein is CASSSGTGPTREQYF. The CDR3 DNA is TGTGCCAGCAGCTCCGGGACAGGCCCCACGAGGGAGCAGTACTTC.

This clonotype was seen only a few times. The CDR3 DNA reads as TGTGCCACCAGGGGGAGGACAGGGGAATCCGGGGAGCTGTTTTTT. This encodes CATRGRTGESGELFF. This rearrangement joins TRBV15 to TRBJ2-2; TRBD1 agrees at 9 bases. The CDR3 covers 15 residues. Looked up from germline, CDR1 is LNHNV and CDR2 is YYDKDF (reference sequence). Trimming at V came to 6 bases and at J to 6 bases, leaving 8 bases not matched to a gene. The whole variable domain, remainder taken from reference TRBV15 and TRBJ2-2, is DAMVIQNPRYQVTQFGKPVTLSCSQTLNHNVMYWYQQKSSQAPKLLFHYYDKDFNNEADTPDNFQSRRPNTSFCFLDIRSPGLGDTAMYLCATRGRTGESGELFFGEGSRLTVL.

The genes are TRBV23-1 and TRBJ2-3; TRBD2 is a possible D gene (6 bases). TRBV23-1 counts as an open reading frame of uncertain function. The CDR3 contains 15 residues. V lost 6 bases, J lost 2 bases, and 15 bases lay in between. The CDR3 sequence: CASSPRGGTTDTQYF. CDR3 bases: TGCGCCAGCAGCCCACGGGGCGGGACCACAGATACGCAGTATTTT.

The gene calls are TRBV7-2 and TRBJ2-5, with 7 bases lining up with TRBD1. The CDR3 runs to 14 residues. Unmatched junction bases numbered 10, after V lost 5 bases and J lost 7 bases. Germline-derived CDR1 and CDR2 are SGHTA and FQGNSA. The CDR3 DNA reads as TGTGCCAGCAGCCGGGACAGATCCGTGCGGACCCAGTACTTC. Translated, it gives CASSRDRSVRTQYF.

The chain uses TRBV11-2 and TRBJ2-1; 7 bases are shared with TRBD2. This CDR3 has 16 residues. CDR1 and CDR2 (germline): SGHAT, FQNNGV. The V and J ends lost 0 bases and 2 bases, in that order; junction bases with no gene match: 4. The CDR3 sequence is CASSLDAGVAYNEQFF. The CDR3, as DNA: TGTGCCAGCAGCTTAGATGCGGGAGTAGCCTACAATGAGCAGTTCTTC.

The chain is built from TRBV7-2 and TRBJ1-6; D possibly corresponds to TRBD1 (5 bases). V lost 1 base to trimming and J lost 6 bases, with 16 bases between them. Per germline, CDR1 SGHTA and CDR2 FQGNSA. This CDR3 has 17 amino acids. In nucleotides, the CDR3 is TGTGCCAGCAGCTTAGATGGGGCAGGGAAGGCTAATTCACCCCTCCACTTT. Translating gives CASSLDGAGKANSPLHF.

In its sample, this clonotype was seen a few times. V is TRBV6-1 and J is TRBJ1-4; 7 positions agree with TRBD1. CDR1 and CDR2 (germline): MNHNS, SASEGT. There are 15 residues in the CDR3. V was clipped by 6 bases and J by 4 bases; unmatched bases: 8. The CDR3 loop is CASREQGIINEKLFF. As DNA, the CDR3 is TGTGCCAGCAGGGAACAGGGGATCATTAATGAAAAACTGTTTTTT.

This clonotype was found a few times. The chain carries TRBV20-1 and TRBJ2-1; either TRBD1 or TRBD2 may fit D (5 bases each). The V end lost 5 bases, the J end lost 12 bases, and 14 bases lay between the germline ends. The CDR3 loop spans 11 amino acids. CDR1 DFQATT and CDR2 SNEGSKA come from the germline V gene (reference sequence). The CDR3 DNA is TGCAGTGCTTCCCGGGGCGAGCGGCAGTTCTTC. Protein sequence: CSASRGERQFF.

This rearrangement joins TRBV5-1 to TRBJ2-3; a weak D match, TRBD2 (6 bases). The CDR3 contains 15 residues. Germline CDR1 reads SGHRS; CDR2 reads YFSETQ. V was clipped by 2 bases and J by 2 bases, with 12 bases between them. CDR3 amino acids: CASSFGTALTDTQYF. CDR3 bases: TGCGCCAGCAGCTTCGGGACTGCCCTCACAGATACGCAGTATTTT.

The chain employs TRBV5-1 and TRBJ2-7; 8 bases are shared with TRBD1. CDR3 size: 14 residues. Germline V gene lookup returns CDR1 SGHRS and CDR2 YFSETQ. J gave up 0 bases and V 4 bases, and 3 bases lay outside the gene matches. CDR3 nucleotides: TGCGCCAGCAGCAGACAGGGGAACTCCTACGAGCAGTACTTC. Protein: CASSRQGNSYEQYF. The full variable domain, its missing parts supplied by reference TRBV5-1 and TRBJ2-7, is KAGVTQTPRYLIKTRGQQVTLSCSPISGHRSVSWYQQTPGQGLQFLFEYFSETQRNKGNFPGRFSGRQFSNSRSEMNVSTLELGDSALYLCASSRQGNSYEQYFGPGTRLTVT.

The rearrangement uses TRBV20-1 and TRBJ2-7; the D call may be TRBD1 or TRBD2 (5 bases each). This CDR3 is 11 amino acids long. V lost 3 bases and J 5 bases, leaving 8 bases between the germline ends. Germline V lookup: CDR1 DFQATT, CDR2 SNEGSKA (reference sequence). CDR3 coding DNA: TGCAGTGCTAGCCGGGGCCACGAGCAGTACTTC. It codes for CSASRGHEQYF.

The chain joins TRBV7-2 to TRBJ2-3; no definite D call. The CDR3 spans 15 residues. CDR1 is SGHTA, CDR2 FQGNSA, per germline. Between the trimmed V and J ends, which lost 5 bases and 0 bases, there was a span of 12 bases. CDR3 amino acids: CASSPKGASTDTQYF. The CDR3 DNA sequence: TGTGCCAGCAGCCCAAAAGGAGCTAGCACAGATACGCAGTATTTT.

The rearrangement uses TRBV19 and TRBJ2-5; 7 nucleotides match TRBD2. There are 15 residues in the CDR3. V lost 5 bases and J lost 3; bases outside the gene matches: 9. Per the germline V gene, CDR1 is LNHDA and CDR2 is SQIVND (reference sequence). In DNA, the CDR3 is TGTGCCAGTAGTCCCCGGACTAGATTGAAAGAGACCCAGTACTTC. Translation: CASSPRTRLKETQYF.

The chain combines TRBV5-1 with TRBJ1-6, with D tentatively TRBD1 (6 bases). V was cut by 4 bases and J by 5 bases, with 13 bases left in between. The CDR3 length is 15 residues. Germline CDR1 and CDR2: SGHRS and YFSETQ. The CDR3 is CASSVNYRDNSPLHF. DNA of the CDR3: TGCGCCAGCAGCGTGAACTACAGGGATAATTCACCCCTCCACTTT.

This chain links TRBV7-9 with TRBJ1-4; D is ambiguous. Germline-derived CDR1 and CDR2 are SEHNR and FQNEAQ (reference sequence). Trimming shortened V by 2 bases and J by 7 bases, and 14 bases separated the two germline ends. CDR3 length: 15 residues. As DNA, the CDR3 is TGTGCCAGCAGCTTACTCATGGGGAGCGGTGAAAAACTGTTTTTT. It codes for CASSLLMGSGEKLFF. Filled out from reference TRBV7-9 and TRBJ1-4, the complete variable domain reads DTGVSQNPRHKITKRGQNVTFRCDPISEHNRLYWYRQTLGQGPEFLTYFQNEAQLEKSRLLSDRFSAERPKGSFSTLEIQRTEQGDSAMYLCASSLLMGSGEKLFFGSGTQLSVL.

The J gene is TRBJ2-7, the V gene TRBV4-1, with no clear D. The CDR3 spans 14 residues. Trimming stripped 0 bases from V and 2 bases from J, with 8 bases between. Germline CDR1 is MGHRA and CDR2 is YSYEKL. The CDR3 sequence: CASSQESPTYEQYF. CDR3 coding DNA: TGCGCCAGCAGCCAAGAGAGCCCAACCTACGAGCAGTACTTC.

This clonotype was recorded many times. V usage is TRBV6-5 and J usage is TRBJ2-2, with D uncertain. CDR1 is MNHEY, CDR2 SVGAGI, per germline. Trimming shortened V by 4 bases and J by 6 bases, and 6 bases separated the two germline ends. The CDR3 contains 12 residues. CDR3 nucleotide sequence: TGTGCCAGCAGTTTCACCCCCGGGGAGCTGTTTTTT. It translates to CASSFTPGELFF.

J is TRBJ2-1 and V is TRBV7-6, with TRBD2 matching 10 bases. Germline-derived CDR1 and CDR2 are SGHVS and FNYEAQ. The CDR3 covers 17 residues. V lost 4 bases, J lost 4 bases, and 10 bases stayed unmatched. The CDR3 spells CASSSSPSGRVYNEQFF. In DNA, the CDR3 is TGTGCCAGCAGCTCCTCCCCGAGCGGGAGGGTATACAATGAGCAGTTCTTC.

The J gene is TRBJ2-3, the V gene TRBV9; 7 nucleotides align to TRBD2. J lost 4 bases, V lost 0 bases, and 8 bases had no gene match. This CDR3 spans 16 amino acids. CDR1 is SGDLS, CDR2 YYNGEE, per germline. As DNA, the CDR3 is TGTGCCAGCAGCGTAGTGGCGGGAGCTTTGTCAGATACGCAGTATTTT. This sequence encodes CASSVVAGALSDTQYF. Supplemented by reference TRBV9 and TRBJ2-3, the full variable domain reads DSGVTQTPKHLITATGQRVTLRCSPRSGDLSVYWYQQSLDQGLQFLIQYYNGEERAKGNILERFSAQQFPDLHSELNLSSLELGDSALYFCASSVVAGALSDTQYFGPGTRLTVL.

The genes are TRBV5-1 and TRBJ2-7; the D gene could be TRBD1 or TRBD2 (5 bases each). Per germline, CDR1 SGHRS and CDR2 YFSETQ. CDR3 length: 15 residues. Trimming removed 0 bases at V and 3 bases at J, with 13 bases between. The CDR3 DNA sequence: TGCGCCAGCAGCTTGGCTTCATGGGGGTTCTACGAGCAGTACTTC. It specifies CASSLASWGFYEQYF.

The V gene is TRBV12-3 or TRBV12-4, the J gene TRBJ1-1; D is ambiguous. The CDR3 contains 12 residues. V was trimmed by 7 bases and J by 4 bases, leaving 10 bases between them. CDR3 region: CASKRSSTEAFF. CDR3 sequence (DNA): TGTGCCAGCAAGAGATCTTCCACTGAAGCTTTCTTT.

V is TRBV29-1 and J is TRBJ1-5; 8 nucleotides align to TRBD1. CDR1 is SQVTM, CDR2 ANQGSEA, per germline. The V segment lost 5 bases and the J segment 0 bases; nucleotides outside the gene matches: 9. CDR3 length equals 16 residues. CDR3 nucleotide sequence: TGCAGCGTTCCCGGACAGGGAGGGGATAGCAATCAGCCCCAGCATTTT. Translating it yields CSVPGQGGDSNQPQHF.